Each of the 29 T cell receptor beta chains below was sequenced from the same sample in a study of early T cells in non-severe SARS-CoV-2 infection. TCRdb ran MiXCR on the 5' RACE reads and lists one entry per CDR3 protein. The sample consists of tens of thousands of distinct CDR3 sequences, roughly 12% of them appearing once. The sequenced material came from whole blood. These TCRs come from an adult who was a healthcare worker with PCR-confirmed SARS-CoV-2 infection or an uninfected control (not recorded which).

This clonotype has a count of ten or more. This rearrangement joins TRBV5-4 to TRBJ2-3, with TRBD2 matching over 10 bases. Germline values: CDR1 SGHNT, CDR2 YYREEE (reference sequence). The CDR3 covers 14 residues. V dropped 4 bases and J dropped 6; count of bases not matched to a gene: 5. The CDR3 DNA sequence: TGTGCCAGCAGCGCCGGGACTAGCGCGGATACGCAGTATTTT. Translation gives CASSAGTSADTQYF.

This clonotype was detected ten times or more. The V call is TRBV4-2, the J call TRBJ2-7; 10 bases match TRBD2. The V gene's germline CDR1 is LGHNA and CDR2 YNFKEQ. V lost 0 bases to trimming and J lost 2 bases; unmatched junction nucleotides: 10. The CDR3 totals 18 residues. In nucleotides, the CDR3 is TGTGCCAGCAGCCAAGATTGGTTCACTAGCGGGACTCCCTACGAGCAGTACTTC. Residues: CASSQDWFTSGTPYEQYF.

The CDR3 is CSVDLTDTQYF. The DNA of the CDR3 is TGCAGCGTTGACCTCACAGATACGCAGTATTTT. This rearrangement joins TRBV29-1 to TRBJ2-3, with no clear D. The CDR3 is 11 amino acids. V lost 3 bases to trimming and J lost 2 bases, with 3 bases between them. Per the germline V gene, CDR1 is SQVTM and CDR2 is ANQGSEA.

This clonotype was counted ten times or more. The CDR3, as DNA: TGTGCCAGCAGTGACAGGTTGAGCTATGGCTACACCTTC. This gives the protein CASSDRLSYGYTF. The chain recombines TRBV25-1 with TRBJ1-2; D is ambiguous. The CDR3 runs 13 residues. CDR1 MGHDK and CDR2 SYGVNS come from the germline V gene. Trimming took off 3 bases at V and 4 bases at J, with 9 bases between the two ends.

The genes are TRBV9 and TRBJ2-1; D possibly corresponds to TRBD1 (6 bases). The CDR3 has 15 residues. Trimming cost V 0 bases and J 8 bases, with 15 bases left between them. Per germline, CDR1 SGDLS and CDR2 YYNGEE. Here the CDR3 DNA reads TGTGCCAGCAGCGTAGGGGTCTCTCCAGGGGATGAGCAGTTCTTC. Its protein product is CASSVGVSPGDEQFF.

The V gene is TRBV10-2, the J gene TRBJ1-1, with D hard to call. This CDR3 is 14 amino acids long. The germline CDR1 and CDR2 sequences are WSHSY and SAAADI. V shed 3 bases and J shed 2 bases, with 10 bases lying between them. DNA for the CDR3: TGCGCCAGCAGTGACCCCCGAGGTAACACTGAAGCTTTCTTT. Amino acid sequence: CASSDPRGNTEAFF.

The CDR3 DNA reads TGCAGTGCTATTCGGCGGGGACAGAGCACAGATACGCAGTATTTT. Translated, it gives CSAIRRGQSTDTQYF. J is TRBJ2-3 and V is TRBV20-1; the D gene is possibly TRBD1 (7 bases). The germline gives CDR1 DFQATT, CDR2 SNEGSKA (reference sequence). Trimming pared 4 bases from V and 0 bases from J, leaving 14 bases between. The CDR3 consists of 15 residues.

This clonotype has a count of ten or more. CDR3 loop: CASSLGRSQSPQETQYF. In DNA form, the CDR3 reads TGTGCCAGCAGCTTGGGTCGGAGCCAAAGCCCCCAAGAGACCCAGTACTTC. The chain couples TRBV7-9 to TRBJ2-5; no firm D call. There are 17 residues in the CDR3. The germline CDR1 and CDR2 sequences are SEHNR and FQNEAQ (reference sequence). V lost 3 bases and J 1 base, leaving 18 bases between the germline ends. Variable domain in full (rest from reference TRBV7-9 and TRBJ2-5): DTGVSQNPRHKITKRGQNVTFRCDPISEHNRLYWYRQTLGQGPEFLTYFQNEAQLEKSRLLSDRFSAERPKGSFSTLEIQRTEQGDSAMYLCASSLGRSQSPQETQYFGPGTRLLVL.

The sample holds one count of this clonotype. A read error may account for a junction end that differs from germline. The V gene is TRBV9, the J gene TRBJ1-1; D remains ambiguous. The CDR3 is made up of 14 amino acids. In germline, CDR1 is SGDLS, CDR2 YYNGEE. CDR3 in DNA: TGTGCCAGCAGCGTAGGGCCAATGAACACTGAAGCTTCCTTT. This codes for CASSVGPMNTEASF.

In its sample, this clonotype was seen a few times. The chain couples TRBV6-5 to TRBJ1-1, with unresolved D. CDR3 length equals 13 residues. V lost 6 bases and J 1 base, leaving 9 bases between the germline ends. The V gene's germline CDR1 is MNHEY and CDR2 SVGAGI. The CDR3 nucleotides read TGTGCCAGCAGCCTTCGGGGGAACACTGAAGCTTTCTTT. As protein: CASSLRGNTEAFF.

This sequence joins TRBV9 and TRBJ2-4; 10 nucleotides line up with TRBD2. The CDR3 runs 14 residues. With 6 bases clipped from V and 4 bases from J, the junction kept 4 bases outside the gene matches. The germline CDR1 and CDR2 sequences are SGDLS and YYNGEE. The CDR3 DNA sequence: TGTGCCAGCAATAGCGGGGGGTCGAAAAACATTCAGTACTTC. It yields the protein CASNSGGSKNIQYF.

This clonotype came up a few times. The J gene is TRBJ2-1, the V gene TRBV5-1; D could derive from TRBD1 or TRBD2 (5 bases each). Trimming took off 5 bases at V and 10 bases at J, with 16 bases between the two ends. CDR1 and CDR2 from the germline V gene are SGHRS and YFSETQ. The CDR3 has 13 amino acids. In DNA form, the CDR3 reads TGCGCCAGCAGAGACGGGACCGACGGAGAGCAGTTCTTC. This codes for CASRDGTDGEQFF.

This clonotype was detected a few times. The CDR3 DNA reads as TGCGCCAGCAGCTTGGCCGAGGGACAGTCGGGGAATGGCTACACCTTC. Translated: CASSLAEGQSGNGYTF. The rearrangement links TRBV5-1 to TRBJ1-2, with 7 bases lining up with TRBD1. V shed 0 bases, J shed 6 bases, and the junction held 11 bases outside the gene matches. Germline V gene lookup returns CDR1 SGHRS and CDR2 YFSETQ. This CDR3 is 16 amino acids long.

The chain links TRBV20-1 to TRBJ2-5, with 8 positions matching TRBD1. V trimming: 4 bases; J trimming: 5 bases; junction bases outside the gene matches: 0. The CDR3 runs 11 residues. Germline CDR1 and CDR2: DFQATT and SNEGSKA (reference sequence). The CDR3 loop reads CSATGGETQYF. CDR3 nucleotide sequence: TGCAGTGCTACAGGGGGCGAGACCCAGTACTTC.

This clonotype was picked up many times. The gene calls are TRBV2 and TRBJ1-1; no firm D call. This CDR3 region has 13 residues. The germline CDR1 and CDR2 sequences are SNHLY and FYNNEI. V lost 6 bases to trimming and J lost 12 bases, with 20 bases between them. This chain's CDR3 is CASSRGDIGKTFF. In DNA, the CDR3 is TGTGCCAGCAGCCGCGGGGATATCGGCAAAACTTTCTTT.

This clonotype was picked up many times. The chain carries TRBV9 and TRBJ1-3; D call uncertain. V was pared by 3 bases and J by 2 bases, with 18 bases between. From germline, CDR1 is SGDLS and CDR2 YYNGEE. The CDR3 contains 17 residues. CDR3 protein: CASSGHNPGLTGNTIYF. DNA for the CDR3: TGTGCCAGCAGCGGCCACAACCCGGGCCTGACTGGAAACACCATATATTTT.

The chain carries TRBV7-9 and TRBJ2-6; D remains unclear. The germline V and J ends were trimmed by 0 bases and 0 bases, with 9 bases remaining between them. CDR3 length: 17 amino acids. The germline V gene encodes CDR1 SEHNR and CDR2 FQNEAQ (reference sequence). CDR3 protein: CASSLAQTFSGANVLTF. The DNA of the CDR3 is TGTGCCAGCAGCTTAGCGCAGACGTTCTCTGGGGCCAACGTCCTGACTTTC.

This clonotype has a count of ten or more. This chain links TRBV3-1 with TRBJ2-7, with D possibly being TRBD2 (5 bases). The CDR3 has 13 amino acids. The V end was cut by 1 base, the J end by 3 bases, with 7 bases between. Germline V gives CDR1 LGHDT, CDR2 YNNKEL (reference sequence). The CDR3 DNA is TGTGCCAGCAGCCAAGTAGAGGGCTACGAGCAGTACTTC. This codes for CASSQVEGYEQYF.

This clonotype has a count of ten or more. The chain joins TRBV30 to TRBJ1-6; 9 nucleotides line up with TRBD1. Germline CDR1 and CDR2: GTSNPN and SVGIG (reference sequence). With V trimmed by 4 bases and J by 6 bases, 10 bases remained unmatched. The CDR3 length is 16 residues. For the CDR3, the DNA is TGTGCCTGGACCCTCAAAACAGGGGGCGGTAATTCACCCCTCCACTTT. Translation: CAWTLKTGGGNSPLHF.

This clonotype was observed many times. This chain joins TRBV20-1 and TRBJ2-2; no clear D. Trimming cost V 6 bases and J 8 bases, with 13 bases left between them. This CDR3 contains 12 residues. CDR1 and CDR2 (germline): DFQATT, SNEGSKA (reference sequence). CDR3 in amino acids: CSAPSRLGELFF. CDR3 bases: TGCAGTGCCCCCTCCCGTTTGGGGGAGCTGTTTTTT.

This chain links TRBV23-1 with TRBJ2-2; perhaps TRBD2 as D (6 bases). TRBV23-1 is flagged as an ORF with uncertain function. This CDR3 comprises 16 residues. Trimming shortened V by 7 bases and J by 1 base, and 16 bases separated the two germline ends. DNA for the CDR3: TGCGCCAGCAAGATCTTGGAGGGCAAGAACACCGGGGAGCTGTTTTTT. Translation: CASKILEGKNTGELFF.

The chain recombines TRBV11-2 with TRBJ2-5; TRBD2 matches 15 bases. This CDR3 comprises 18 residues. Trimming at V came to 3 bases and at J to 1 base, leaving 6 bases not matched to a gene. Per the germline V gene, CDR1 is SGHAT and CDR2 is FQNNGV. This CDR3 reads CASSFSLGLAGGQETQYF. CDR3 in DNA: TGTGCCAGCAGCTTCTCTTTGGGACTAGCGGGAGGCCAAGAGACCCAGTACTTC.

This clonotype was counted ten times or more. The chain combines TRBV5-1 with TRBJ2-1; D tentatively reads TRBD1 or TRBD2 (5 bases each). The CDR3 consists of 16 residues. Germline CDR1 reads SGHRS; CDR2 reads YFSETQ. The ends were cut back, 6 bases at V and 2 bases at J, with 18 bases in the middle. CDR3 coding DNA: TGCGCCAGCACCCAAAACGGGCAGGGACCCTACAATGAGCAGTTCTTC. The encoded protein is CASTQNGQGPYNEQFF.

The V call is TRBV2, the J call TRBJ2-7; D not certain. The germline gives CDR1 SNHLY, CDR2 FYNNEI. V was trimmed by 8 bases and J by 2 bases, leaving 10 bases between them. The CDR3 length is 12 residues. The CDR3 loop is CASVTVPYEQYF. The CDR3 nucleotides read TGTGCCAGCGTGACGGTGCCCTACGAGCAGTACTTC.

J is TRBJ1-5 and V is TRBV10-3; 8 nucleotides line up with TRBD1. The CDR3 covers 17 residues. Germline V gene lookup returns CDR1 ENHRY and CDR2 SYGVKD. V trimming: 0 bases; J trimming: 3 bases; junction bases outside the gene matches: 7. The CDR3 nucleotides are TGTGCCATCAGTGAGTCTTCAGGGGGCATCTCCAATCAGCCCCAGCATTTT. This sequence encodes CAISESSGGISNQPQHF.

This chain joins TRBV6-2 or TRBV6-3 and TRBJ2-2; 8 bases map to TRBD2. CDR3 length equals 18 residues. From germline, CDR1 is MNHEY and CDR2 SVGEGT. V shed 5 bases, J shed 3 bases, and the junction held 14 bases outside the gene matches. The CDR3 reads CASSDQLSGSIYTGELFF. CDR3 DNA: TGTGCCAGCAGTGACCAGCTGAGCGGGAGTATCTACACCGGGGAGCTGTTTTTT.

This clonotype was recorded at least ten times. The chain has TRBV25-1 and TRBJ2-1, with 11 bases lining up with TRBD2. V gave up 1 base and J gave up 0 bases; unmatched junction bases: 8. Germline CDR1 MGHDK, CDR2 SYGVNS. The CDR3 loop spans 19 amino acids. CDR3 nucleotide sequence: TGTGCCAGCAGTGAATCCGTGACTAGCGGGATGAGCTCCTACAATGAGCAGTTCTTC. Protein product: CASSESVTSGMSSYNEQFF.

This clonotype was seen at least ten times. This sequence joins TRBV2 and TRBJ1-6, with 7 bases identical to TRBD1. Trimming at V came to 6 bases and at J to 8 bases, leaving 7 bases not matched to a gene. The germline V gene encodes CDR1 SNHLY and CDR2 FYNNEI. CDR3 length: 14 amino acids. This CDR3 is CASSRDSSHSPLHF. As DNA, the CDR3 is TGTGCCAGCAGCCGGGACAGCTCTCATTCACCCCTCCACTTT.

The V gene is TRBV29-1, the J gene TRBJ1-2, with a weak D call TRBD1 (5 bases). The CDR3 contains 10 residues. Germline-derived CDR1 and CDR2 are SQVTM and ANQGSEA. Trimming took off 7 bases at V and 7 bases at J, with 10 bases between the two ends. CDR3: CSAGDGGYTF. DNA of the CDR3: TGCAGCGCGGGGGACGGTGGCTACACCTTC. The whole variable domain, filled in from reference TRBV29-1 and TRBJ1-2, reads SAVISQKPSRDICQRGTSLTIQCQVDSQVTMMFWYRQQPGQSLTLIATANQGSEATYESGFVIDKFPISRPNLTFSTLTVSNMSPEDSSIYLCSAGDGGYTFGSGTRLTVV.